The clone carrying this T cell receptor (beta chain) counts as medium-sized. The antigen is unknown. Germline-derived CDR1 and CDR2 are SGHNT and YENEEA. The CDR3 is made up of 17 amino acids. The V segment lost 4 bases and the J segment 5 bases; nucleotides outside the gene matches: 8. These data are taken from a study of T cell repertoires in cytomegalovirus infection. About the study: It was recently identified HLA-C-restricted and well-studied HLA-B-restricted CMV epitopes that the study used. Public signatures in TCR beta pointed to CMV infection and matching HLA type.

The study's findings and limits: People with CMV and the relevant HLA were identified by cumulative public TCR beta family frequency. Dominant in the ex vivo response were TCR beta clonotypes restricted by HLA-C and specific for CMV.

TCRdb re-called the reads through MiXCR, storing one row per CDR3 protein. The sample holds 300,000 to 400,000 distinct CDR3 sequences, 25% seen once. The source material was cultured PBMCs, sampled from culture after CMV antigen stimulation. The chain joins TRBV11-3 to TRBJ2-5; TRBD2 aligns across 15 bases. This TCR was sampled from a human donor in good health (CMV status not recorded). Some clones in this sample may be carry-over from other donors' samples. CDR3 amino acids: CASSSGTSGRSWETQYF. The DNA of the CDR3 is TGTGCCAGCAGCTCGGGGACTAGCGGGAGGTCTTGGGAGACCCAGTACTTC.